This T cell receptor (beta chain) was recorded in a study of neurological immune-mediated disorders. There are many counts of this clonotype. CDR3 length: 13 residues. J lost 9 bases, V lost 7 bases, and 4 bases had no gene match. Germline-derived CDR1 and CDR2 are MNHEY and SVGAGI. TCRdb re-analysed the 5' RACE reads in MiXCR, keeping a single row per CDR3 protein. This table holds about 74,000 distinct CDR3 sequences, 5.2% found once. The TCR originated in a man between 18 and 35 years old with multiple sclerosis. Material for sequencing was PBMCs. The V gene is TRBV6-5, the J gene TRBJ2-1; 12 bases align to TRBD1. DNA of the CDR3: TGTGCCAGCACCGGGACAGGGGGCCTTGAGCAGTTCTTC. Its protein is CASTGTGGLEQFF.